Each of the 27 T cell receptor beta chains below was sequenced from the same sample in a study of shared clonotypes between healthy human individuals. Repertoires were generated with immunoSEQ multiplex PCR, while TCRdb's copy carries only in-frame clones and drops some. Here the sample spans around 1,100,000 clones, roughly 80% being singletons. The sample was memory CD4+ T cells from PBMCs. Subset denoted: CD45RA-negative fraction. The receptor source for this set is a young man in good health. Some clones in this sample may be carry-over from other donors' samples.

The chain has TRBV27 and TRBJ1-5; possibly TRBD1 for D (5 bases). V shed 4 bases and J shed 3 bases, with 10 bases lying between them. CDR3 length: 14 residues. The germline V gene encodes CDR1 MNHEY and CDR2 SMNVEV (reference sequence). The CDR3 nucleotides read TGTGCCAGCAGTTCCGGGACCCTCAATCAGCCCCAGCATTTT. Amino acids: CASSSGTLNQPQHF.

The sample holds one count of this clone. J is TRBJ2-1 and V is TRBV7-3, with 9 bases identical to TRBD2. The V segment lost 4 bases and the J segment 2 bases; nucleotides outside the gene matches: 6. This CDR3 contains 16 residues. The germline CDR1 and CDR2 sequences are SGHTA and FQGTGA. The CDR3 bases are TGTGCCAGCAGCTCCGACGGGACTAGCCCCTACAATGAGCAGTTCTTC. Its translation is CASSSDGTSPYNEQFF. The full variable domain, its missing parts supplied by reference TRBV7-3 and TRBJ2-1, is GAGVSQTPSNKVTEKGKYVELRCDPISGHTALYWYRQSLGQGPEFLIYFQGTGAADDSGLPNDRFFAVRPEGSVSTLKIQRTERGDSAVYLCASSSDGTSPYNEQFFGPGTRLTVL.

This CDR3 reads CASSHDLEDEQYF. Here the CDR3 DNA reads TGCGCCAGCAGCCACGACCTAGAGGACGAGCAGTACTTC. V and J are TRBV4-1 and TRBJ2-7; no reliable D call. Trimming shortened V by 3 bases and J by 5 bases, and 11 bases separated the two germline ends. Germline V gene sequence: CDR1 MGHRA, CDR2 YSYEKL. CDR3 size: 13 residues.

This CDR3 is CASSLAGRDTYEQYF. The CDR3 DNA follows: TGTGCCAGCAGCTTGGCCGGGAGGGATACCTACGAGCAGTACTTC. The chain combines TRBV5-4 with TRBJ2-7, with 8 bases fitting TRBD2. The ends lost 0 bases at V and 2 bases at J; junction bases unmatched: 4. This CDR3 contains 15 residues. Germline V gene lookup returns CDR1 SGHNT and CDR2 YYREEE (reference sequence).

V and J are TRBV7-9 and TRBJ2-7; D is perhaps TRBD1 (5 bases). Between the trimmed V and J ends, which lost 5 bases and 1 base, there was a span of 12 bases. CDR3 size: 14 residues. Germline CDR1 is SEHNR and CDR2 is FQNEAQ (reference sequence). As DNA, the CDR3 is TGTGCCAGCAGCGACACGACAGATTCCTACGAGCAGTACTTC. As protein: CASSDTTDSYEQYF.

The chain has TRBV23-1 and TRBJ2-7, with D perhaps TRBD1 or TRBD2 (5 bases each). TRBV23-1 is placed among ORFs of uncertain function. The CDR3 spans 16 residues. Trimming took 7 bases from V and 2 from J, leaving 21 bases between them. CDR3 bases: TGCGCCAGCAACGCCCCCAGGGACCGTTATGCCTACGAGCAGTACTTC. Encoded protein: CASNAPRDRYAYEQYF.

V is TRBV28 and J is TRBJ1-1; weak D call: TRBD1 (6 bases). Trimming took off 5 bases at V and 11 bases at J, with 18 bases between the two ends. This CDR3 has 13 residues. Germline V lookup: CDR1 MDHEN, CDR2 SYDVKM. DNA for the CDR3: TGTGCCAGCAGTCTTCCTTCAGGGGTGGTGGCTTTCTTT. This translates into CASSLPSGVVAFF.

V is TRBV4-1 and J is TRBJ2-5; a possible D gene is TRBD2 (6 bases). The germline V gene has CDR1 MGHRA and CDR2 YSYEKL. CDR3 length equals 16 residues. Trimming took 1 base from V and 5 from J, leaving 17 bases between them. CDR3 protein: CASSQGIQRAVETQYF. The DNA of the CDR3 is TGCGCCAGCAGCCAAGGTATCCAGCGGGCTGTGGAGACCCAGTACTTC.

CDR3 region: CASSTRSSGRNNEQFF. DNA of the CDR3: TGTGCCAGCAGTACCCGATCTAGCGGGAGAAACAATGAGCAGTTCTTC. The chain carries TRBV27 and TRBJ2-1, with 10 bases that match TRBD2. Looked up from germline, CDR1 is MNHEY and CDR2 is SMNVEV (reference sequence). This CDR3 comprises 16 residues. The V and J ends lost 5 bases and 5 bases, in that order; junction bases with no gene match: 9.

The chain carries TRBV6-6 and TRBJ2-3; 12 bases fit TRBD2. V dropped 8 bases and J dropped 3; count of bases not matched to a gene: 6. CDR3 length equals 15 residues. The germline V gene has CDR1 MNHNY and CDR2 SVGAGI (reference sequence). The CDR3 protein is CASLLAGGLTDTQYF. The DNA for the CDR3 is TGTGCCAGCCTGCTAGCGGGAGGGCTGACAGATACGCAGTATTTT.

The chain has TRBV27 and TRBJ2-7; 9 positions match TRBD2. The V gene end was trimmed by 3 bases and the J gene end by 0 bases; junction bases not matched to a gene: 9. Germline V gene sequence: CDR1 MNHEY, CDR2 SMNVEV (reference sequence). The CDR3 spans 17 residues. CDR3 loop: CASSLARSGRYSYEQYF. The CDR3 DNA reads TGTGCCAGCAGTTTGGCAAGGAGCGGGAGGTACTCCTACGAGCAGTACTTC.

The V gene is TRBV5-1, the J gene TRBJ2-3; tentative D call: TRBD1 (6 bases). The germline V and J ends were trimmed by 0 bases and 0 bases, with 17 bases remaining between them. Germline CDR1 reads SGHRS; CDR2 reads YFSETQ. This CDR3 spans 18 amino acids. The CDR3 DNA reads as TGCGCCAGCAGCTTGGGGCGACCCCAGGGGCTAAGCACAGATACGCAGTATTTT. Amino acid sequence: CASSLGRPQGLSTDTQYF.

The V and J genes are TRBV28 and TRBJ1-4; possible D gene TRBD1, 6 bases. The V and J ends lost 4 bases and 5 bases respectively, with 11 bases between them. Germline V lookup: CDR1 MDHEN, CDR2 SYDVKM. This CDR3 has 14 amino acids. CDR3 coding DNA: TGTGCCAGCAGTTCAAATGGACAGAATGAAAAACTGTTTTTT. The encoded protein is CASSSNGQNEKLFF.

This sequence joins TRBV6-5 and TRBJ2-2; tentative D call: TRBD1 (5 bases). Deletions cut 5 bases from V and 7 bases from J, with 11 bases between. The V gene's germline CDR1 is MNHEY and CDR2 SVGAGI. The CDR3 sequence is 13 residues long. CDR3 bases: TGTGCCAGCAGTCCCAGGGAAGGCGGGGAGCTGTTTTTT. Its translation is CASSPREGGELFF.

This clone showed up just a few times. The chain has TRBV2 and TRBJ1-1; 10 bases line up with TRBD1. The germline CDR1 and CDR2 sequences are SNHLY and FYNNEI. The V gene end was trimmed by 7 bases and the J gene end by 4 bases; junction bases not matched to a gene: 3. The CDR3 loop spans 13 amino acids. In DNA form, the CDR3 reads TGTGCCAGCAAGGACAGGGGGATCACTGAAGCTTTCTTT. Translating it yields CASKDRGITEAFF.

This chain links TRBV29-1 with TRBJ2-5; 10 bases line up with TRBD1. Trimming cost V 8 bases and J 4 bases; bases outside gene matches: 7. The length of the CDR3 is 13 residues. In germline, CDR1 is SQVTM, CDR2 ANQGSEA. For the CDR3, the DNA is TGCAGCCAACGACAGGGGGCGGGAGAGACCCAGTACTTC. This translates into CSQRQGAGETQYF.

This chain uses TRBV5-4 with TRBJ2-1; 8 bases are shared with TRBD2. With 0 bases clipped from V and 6 bases from J, the junction kept 8 bases outside the gene matches. The CDR3 is 16 residues long. Germline V CDR1 and CDR2: SGHNT, YYREEE (reference sequence). The CDR3 protein is CASSLGSGSPLNEQFF. The CDR3 DNA sequence: TGTGCCAGCAGCTTGGGGAGCGGGAGCCCCCTCAATGAGCAGTTCTTC.

This clone was recorded many times. This same CDR3 is encoded by further DNA sequences in the sample. The gene calls are TRBV5-1 and TRBJ2-5; D gene uncertain. Per germline, CDR1 SGHRS and CDR2 YFSETQ. This CDR3 is built from 14 residues. V lost 0 bases and J lost 1, with 7 bases in between. This CDR3 is CASSLVGSQETQYF. CDR3 nucleotide sequence: TGCGCCAGCAGCTTGGTGGGCAGCCAAGAGACCCAGTACTTC.

J is TRBJ2-6 and V is TRBV6-6, with 7 bases aligning to TRBD2. Germline loops: CDR1 MNHNY, CDR2 SVGAGI (reference sequence). V shed 2 bases and J 0 bases; nucleotides not matched to a gene: 1. This CDR3 comprises 16 residues. Here the CDR3 reads CASSYRGVSGANVLTF. In DNA form, the CDR3 reads TGTGCCAGCAGTTACCGGGGGGTCTCTGGGGCCAACGTCCTGACTTTC.

A few counts support this clone. The V and J genes are TRBV27 and TRBJ2-2; D uncertain. This CDR3 is built from 13 residues. V was clipped by 3 bases and J by 4 bases, with 6 bases between them. Germline loops: CDR1 MNHEY, CDR2 SMNVEV (reference sequence). The CDR3 loop reads CASSFLTTGELFF. CDR3 DNA sequence: TGTGCCAGCAGTTTTTTGACCACCGGGGAGCTGTTTTTT.

The V gene is TRBV5-1, the J gene TRBJ1-1, with D unresolved. This CDR3 contains 13 residues. The germline V gene has CDR1 SGHRS and CDR2 YFSETQ. V lost 4 bases to trimming and J lost 7 bases, with 14 bases between them. DNA of the CDR3: TGCGCCAGCAGCCCATCCGGGAGCCTTGAAGCTTTCTTT. Its translation is CASSPSGSLEAFF.

The chain is built from TRBV10-2 and TRBJ2-7; D is perhaps TRBD1 (6 bases). V lost 4 bases, J lost 7 bases, and 11 bases lay in between. The CDR3 contains 12 residues. Germline-derived CDR1 and CDR2 are WSHSY and SAAADI. The CDR3 region is CASSGTAWEQYF. The CDR3 DNA sequence: TGCGCCAGCAGTGGGACAGCCTGGGAGCAGTACTTC.

The V and J genes are TRBV6-5 and TRBJ1-3, with unresolved D. This CDR3 contains 15 residues. Germline-derived CDR1 and CDR2 are MNHEY and SVGAGI. Trimming removed 6 bases at V and 4 bases at J, with 16 bases between. The CDR3 region is CASSPPAGSGNTIYF. The CDR3 region has the DNA TGTGCCAGCAGCCCCCCGGCGGGGTCCGGAAACACCATATATTTT.

Comment on this clone: The junction departs from germline at one end; a sequencing error may be responsible. The chain employs TRBV18 and TRBJ1-5; 11 positions match TRBD1. The CDR3 has 17 amino acids. Per the germline V gene, CDR1 is KGHSH and CDR2 is LQKENI. CDR3 nucleotides: TGTGTCAGCTCACCCTCAAGGACAGGGGGCGGGCATCAGCCCCAGCATTTT. Encoded protein: CVSSPSRTGGGHQPQHF.

The J gene is TRBJ2-3, the V gene TRBV11-3; possibly TRBD2 for D (5 bases). The CDR3 loop spans 15 amino acids. V was pared by 0 bases and J by 0 bases, with 7 bases between. CDR1 and CDR2 from the germline V gene are SGHNT and YENEEA. The CDR3, as DNA: TGTGCCAGCAGCTTAGAGGGCGGGAGCACAGATACGCAGTATTTT. Amino acids: CASSLEGGSTDTQYF.

Turning to this clone: The same CDR3 arises from other DNA sequences in this sample as well. This chain links TRBV30 with TRBJ2-5, with D tentatively TRBD1 or TRBD2 (5 bases each). This CDR3 has 11 amino acids. The ends were cut back, 4 bases at V and 3 bases at J, with 6 bases in the middle. The germline CDR1 and CDR2 sequences are GTSNPN and SVGIG (reference sequence). The CDR3 spells CAWMGEETQYF. The CDR3, as DNA: TGTGCCTGGATGGGGGAAGAGACCCAGTACTTC. Based on the CDR3 plus reference TRBV30 and TRBJ2-5, the full variable domain is SQTIHQWPATLVQPVGSPLSLECTVEGTSNPNLYWYRQAAGRGLQLLFYSVGIGQISSEVPQNLSASRPQDRQFILSSKKLLLSDSGFYLCAWMGEETQYFGPGTRLLVL.

About this clone: This specimen includes other DNA sequences encoding the same CDR3. The chain combines TRBV5-1 with TRBJ2-3; TRBD2 agrees at 10 bases. J gave up 1 base and V 4 bases, and 0 bases lay outside the gene matches. From germline, CDR1 is SGHRS and CDR2 YFSETQ. CDR3 size: 14 residues. The CDR3 region has the DNA TGCGCCAGCAGCGGGACTAGCGGCACAGATACGCAGTATTTT. This codes for CASSGTSGTDTQYF.